Below, 3 T cell receptor beta chains from the same sample are listed, as sequenced in a study of technical replicates of blood from a few donors. The method was immunoSEQ multiplex PCR; TCRdb's version includes in-frame clones alone and lacks a portion of them. The sample carries 75,000 to 95,000 clones, 75% to 90% recorded once. The sample was T cells isolated from PBMCs. These receptors were collected from a human donor in good health.

The V call is TRBV5-4, the J call TRBJ2-5, with 11 bases aligning to TRBD2. Losses at the gene ends were 5 bases for V and 3 bases for J; bases not matched to a gene: 9. Germline V gene sequence: CDR1 SGHNT, CDR2 YYREEE (reference sequence). The CDR3 sequence is 16 residues long. The CDR3 here is CASSSGLAGRKETQYF. The DNA of the CDR3 is TGTGCCAGCAGTTCCGGACTAGCGGGTCGTAAAGAGACCCAGTACTTC.

The chain employs TRBV5-5 and TRBJ2-7; D is possibly TRBD2 (6 bases). From germline, CDR1 is SGHKS and CDR2 YYEKEE (reference sequence). This CDR3 region has 14 residues. Trimming removed 1 base at V and 1 base at J, with 9 bases between. The CDR3 loop reads CASSLSGGSYEQYF. CDR3 DNA sequence: TGTGCCAGCAGCTTGTCCGGGGGTTCCTACGAGCAGTACTTC.

V gene TRBV18 combines with J gene TRBJ2-7, with D uncertain. The CDR3 runs 12 residues. Deletions cut 3 bases from V and 6 bases from J, with 9 bases between. The germline CDR1 and CDR2 sequences are KGHSH and LQKENI. The CDR3 sequence is CASSPNTIEQYF. The CDR3 DNA is TGTGCCAGCTCACCTAATACTATCGAGCAGTACTTC.